Listed below are T cell receptor beta chains from one sample, sequenced in a study of blood T cell repertoires in COVID-19. Produced via immunoSEQ multiplex PCR; TCRdb's table is partial and in-frame only. The sample consists of approximately 75,000 clones, approximately 80% of them appearing once. Sequenced material: peripheral blood. The source of these receptors is a man aged 45-65 years with COVID-19, enrolled during active disease. The CDR3 runs from the conserved cysteine through the conserved F or W. Fields, in order: J gene, clone size, V gene, D gene, CDR3 DNA, CDR3 protein. A D gene is named only where the DNA matches it firmly. Only part of the rows carry a size: once, few, many, or a class if the clone is expanded.

TRBJ2-7	.	TRBV9	.	TGTGCCAGCAGCGTAGCCTTCGGTTCCTACGAGCAGTACTTC	CASSVAFGSYEQYF
TRBJ2-2	.	TRBV25-1	.	TGTGCCAGCAGTGATTTATCAGGGGACGGGGAGCTGTTTTTT	CASSDLSGDGELFF
TRBJ1-1	.	TRBV9	.	TGTGCCAGCAGCGTAGTGCCAGACACCACTGAAGCTTTCTTT	CASSVVPDTTEAFF
TRBJ1-4	few	TRBV4-1	TRBD1	TGCGCCAGCAGCCCTTTGGGACAGTCGTTGATGGATGAAAAACTGTTTTTT	CASSPLGQSLMDEKLFF
TRBJ2-6	.	TRBV24-1	.	TGTGCCACCAGTGATCCACAGATCTCTGGGGCCAACGTCCTGACTTTC	CATSDPQISGANVLTF
TRBJ2-1	.	TRBV4-3	TRBD2	TGCGCCAGCAGCCAAGAGGCGGGAGGGTCCTACAATGAGCAGTTCTTC	CASSQEAGGSYNEQFF
TRBJ1-4	once	TRBV6-6	.	TGTGCCAGCAGCGGGTCTGAAAAACTGTTTTTT	CASSGSEKLFF
TRBJ1-3	.	TRBV6-2/TRBV6-3	.	TGTGCCAGCAGTTATAACAACCCAGGAAACACCATATATTTT	CASSYNNPGNTIYF
TRBJ2-3	.	TRBV11-2	TRBD1	TGTGCCAGCAGCCCGACAGGGGGCTTTACAGATACGCAGTATTTT	CASSPTGGFTDTQYF
TRBJ2-5	.	TRBV10-3	.	TGTGCCATCAGTGACAGGGTGGCAGAGACCCAGTACTTC	CAISDRVAETQYF
TRBJ2-2	.	TRBV19	.	TGTGCCAGTACCCTGGACCGCAACGCGGGCACCGGGGAGCTGTTTTTT	CASTLDRNAGTGELFF
TRBJ2-1	.	TRBV19	.	TGTGCCAGTAGTATTCTGGCGGGAAGCGATGAGCAGTTCTTC	CASSILAGSDEQFF